What follows are 23 T cell receptor beta chains derived from one specimen sequenced in a study of human versus mouse CDR3 diversity and MHC coevolution (dated by TCRdb to 2016 to 2017). Library preparation was by the immunoSEQ multiplex PCR assay. Entries here come from immuneACCESS through TCRdb and include only in-frame sequences with V and J called. Some clones fail to appear in such tables; in the studies checked, an unresolved V gene covers under half of the shortfall, and the cause of the remainder is unknown. The table for this sample lists roughly 81,000 clones; roughly 93% of them were counted only once. 1.1% to 1.5% of the sample is in the top ten clones. Sample: naive CD4+ T cells from blood. Explained via the paper, the cell subset or site label denotes: CD45RO-negative CD62L-positive naive CD4 T cells. The receptors come from a person between 30 and 69 years old in good health.

The rearrangement links TRBV5-6 to TRBJ2-7; 14 bases fit TRBD2. Trimming removed 4 bases from V and 7 bases from J; junction bases left unmatched: 13. Looked up from germline, CDR1 is SGHDT and CDR2 is YYEEEE. The CDR3 length is 17 residues. This chain's CDR3 is CASSVLRLAGGRREQYF. The CDR3, as DNA: TGTGCCAGCAGCGTTCTCCGACTAGCGGGAGGGCGCCGGGAGCAGTACTTC.

This clone is a singleton in its sample. The chain has TRBV28 and TRBJ2-1, with a tentative D call TRBD2 (5 bases). V was shortened by 2 bases and J by 12 bases, with 8 bases between the two germline ends. The CDR3 extends over 11 amino acids. Germline V gene lookup returns CDR1 MDHEN and CDR2 SYDVKM. Here the CDR3 DNA reads TGTGCCAGCAGTTTAAGCCGGGGGCAGTTCTTC. Translated, it gives CASSLSRGQFF.

The chain has TRBV10-3 and TRBJ1-4; TRBD1 aligns across 12 bases. The CDR3 spans 14 residues. The J segment lost 8 bases and the V segment lost 8 bases, leaving 6 bases of the junction unmatched. Germline V gene lookup returns CDR1 ENHRY and CDR2 SYGVKD. CDR3 amino acids: CAISAGTGGEKLFF. In DNA form, the CDR3 reads TGTGCCATCTCTGCCGGGACAGGGGGCGAAAAACTGTTTTTT.

The V and J genes are TRBV11-2 and TRBJ2-5; weak D call: TRBD2 (6 bases). Trimming pared 5 bases from V and 1 base from J, leaving 14 bases between. The CDR3 spans 15 residues. Germline assignment: CDR1 SGHAT and CDR2 FQNNGV. CDR3 region: CASSASLSGQETQYF. The CDR3 bases are TGTGCCAGCAGCGCAAGCCTTAGCGGCCAAGAGACCCAGTACTTC.

The gene calls are TRBV7-3 and TRBJ2-3; TRBD1 aligns across 10 bases. CDR3 length: 16 residues. With V trimmed by 2 bases and J by 4 bases, 6 bases remained unmatched. CDR1 is SGHTA, CDR2 FQGTGA, per germline. CDR3 amino acids: CASSLLSGQGADTQYF. CDR3 nucleotides: TGTGCCAGCAGCTTACTTTCAGGACAGGGGGCAGATACGCAGTATTTT.

J is TRBJ1-1 and V is TRBV29-1; no firm D call. This CDR3 is 12 amino acids long. V was trimmed by 7 bases and J by 5 bases, leaving 14 bases between them. Germline V CDR1 and CDR2: SQVTM, ANQGSEA. The CDR3 protein is CSAETLRTEAFF. Here the CDR3 DNA reads TGCAGCGCCGAAACCCTGCGGACTGAAGCTTTCTTT.

This clone was detected once. The V gene is TRBV2, the J gene TRBJ1-2; 7 positions match TRBD1. The CDR3 totals 18 residues. Germline assignment: CDR1 SNHLY and CDR2 FYNNEI. Trimming cost V 5 bases and J 2 bases; bases outside gene matches: 17. The CDR3 DNA is TGTGCCAGCAGTACCCGTGTATTAGACAGGGAAGGAAACTATGGCTACACCTTC. Residues: CASSTRVLDREGNYGYTF.

The sample holds one count of this clone. The DNA of the CDR3 is TGTGCCAGTAGCCCTCGGGGGGGACAGGGCACCTACGAGCAGTACTTC. It translates to CASSPRGGQGTYEQYF. The chain employs TRBV19 and TRBJ2-7; tentatively, D is TRBD1 (9 bases). Germline-derived CDR1 and CDR2 are LNHDA and SQIVND (reference sequence). This CDR3 has 16 residues. Trimming pared 6 bases from V and 2 bases from J, leaving 20 bases between.

The rearrangement links TRBV6-5 to TRBJ2-7; the D gene is possibly TRBD2 (5 bases). The germline V gene has CDR1 MNHEY and CDR2 SVGAGI. Trimming removed 0 bases from V and 2 bases from J, with 8 bases in between. The CDR3 loop spans 14 amino acids. The CDR3 spells CASSYSTGTYEQYF. In DNA form, the CDR3 reads TGTGCCAGCAGTTACTCGACCGGGACCTACGAGCAGTACTTC.

V usage is TRBV9 and J usage is TRBJ2-2; D unclear. The CDR3 has 13 residues. Germline-derived CDR1 and CDR2 are SGDLS and YYNGEE. Trimming cost V 2 bases and J 4 bases, with 6 bases left between them. CDR3 in amino acids: CASSVPGTGELFF. As DNA, the CDR3 is TGTGCCAGCAGCGTTCCGGGCACCGGGGAGCTGTTTTTT. The full variable domain, completed using reference TRBV9 and TRBJ2-2, is DSGVTQTPKHLITATGQRVTLRCSPRSGDLSVYWYQQSLDQGLQFLIQYYNGEERAKGNILERFSAQQFPDLHSELNLSSLELGDSALYFCASSVPGTGELFFGEGSRLTVL.

V gene TRBV7-3 combines with J gene TRBJ2-5; 10 positions agree with TRBD2. The CDR3 consists of 14 residues. Trimming removed 5 bases from V and 2 bases from J; junction bases left unmatched: 2. Germline assignment: CDR1 SGHTA and CDR2 FQGTGA. In DNA form, the CDR3 reads TGTGCCAGCAGCCCTAGCGGGAGACAAGAGACCCAGTACTTC. Translating gives CASSPSGRQETQYF. Supplemented by reference TRBV7-3 and TRBJ2-5, the full variable domain reads GAGVSQTPSNKVTEKGKYVELRCDPISGHTALYWYRQSLGQGPEFLIYFQGTGAADDSGLPNDRFFAVRPEGSVSTLKIQRTERGDSAVYLCASSPSGRQETQYFGPGTRLLVL.

This clone was detected only a few times. The chain carries TRBV7-2 and TRBJ2-7; tentatively, D is TRBD2 (5 bases). Germline V lookup: CDR1 SGHTA, CDR2 FQGNSA. V lost 5 bases and J 6 bases, leaving 11 bases between the germline ends. The CDR3 has 12 residues. CDR3 amino acids: CASSDTGIEQYF. The CDR3, as DNA: TGTGCCAGCAGCGATACCGGGATCGAGCAGTACTTC.

The gene calls are TRBV7-2 and TRBJ2-2; 9 bases are a match to TRBD1. V was clipped by 5 bases and J by 6 bases; unmatched bases: 1. Per germline, CDR1 SGHTA and CDR2 FQGNSA. This CDR3 region has 13 residues. The CDR3 nucleotides are TGTGCCAGCAGCAGGGACAGGGCCGGGGAGCTGTTTTTT. Residues: CASSRDRAGELFF.

The chain joins TRBV27 to TRBJ2-5, with a tentative D call TRBD1 (6 bases). The end of the DNA fits TRBJ2-7 better, so the J call may be wrong. Germline-derived CDR1 and CDR2 are MNHEY and SMNVEV (reference sequence). The CDR3 consists of 15 residues. The CDR3 sequence is CASSPTGTFPLEQYF. The CDR3 nucleotides read TGTGCCAGCAGCCCCACCGGGACATTCCCCCTCGAGCAGTACTTC.

V usage is TRBV7-6 and J usage is TRBJ2-5; maybe TRBD2 (6 bases). V was clipped by 0 bases and J by 5 bases, with 13 bases between them. This CDR3 has 15 residues. In germline, CDR1 is SGHVS, CDR2 FNYEAQ. The CDR3 here is CASSLAWGGGETQYF. The CDR3 DNA is TGTGCCAGCAGCTTAGCGTGGGGAGGAGGGGAGACCCAGTACTTC.

This sequence joins TRBV19 and TRBJ2-7; the match to TRBD1 covers 7 bases. With 5 bases clipped from V and 7 bases from J, the junction kept 11 bases outside the gene matches. Germline assignment: CDR1 LNHDA and CDR2 SQIVND (reference sequence). The CDR3 is made up of 14 amino acids. CDR3: CASSAGTDLREQYF. The CDR3 DNA reads TGTGCCAGTAGTGCCGGGACAGACCTACGGGAGCAGTACTTC.

This rearrangement joins TRBV2 to TRBJ2-1; D might be TRBD2 (5 bases). This CDR3 has 12 residues. Trimming removed 6 bases from V and 6 bases from J, with 9 bases in between. CDR1 is SNHLY and CDR2 is FYNNEI in the germline V gene. CDR3 residues: CASRKTINEQFF. The CDR3 coding sequence is TGTGCCAGCAGGAAGACTATCAATGAGCAGTTCTTC.

Only one count was recorded for this clone. The rearrangement links TRBV5-6 to TRBJ1-1; TRBD1 might be the D (5 bases). V shed 0 bases and J shed 4 bases, with 10 bases lying between them. From germline, CDR1 is SGHDT and CDR2 YYEEEE. CDR3 size: 14 residues. The CDR3 sequence: CASSLGRVSTEAFF. CDR3 coding DNA: TGTGCCAGCAGCTTGGGCAGGGTGAGCACTGAAGCTTTCTTT.

V and J are TRBV12-5 and TRBJ1-2; 10 positions match TRBD1. V lost 1 base and J lost 8; bases outside the gene matches: 4. Per the germline V gene, CDR1 is LGHNT and CDR2 is FRNRAP. The CDR3 length is 14 residues. The CDR3 DNA follows: TGTGCTAGTGGTTTGGCCCCGGGACAGGGGGGCTACACCTTC. Translation gives CASGLAPGQGGYTF.

This clone was seen once. This chain connects TRBV7-9 to TRBJ2-7; 7 bases line up with TRBD2. The CDR3 runs to 12 residues. The V gene's germline CDR1 is SEHNR and CDR2 FQNEAQ (reference sequence). The V and J ends lost 6 bases and 7 bases, in that order; junction bases with no gene match: 6. In DNA, the CDR3 is TGTGCCAGCAGTCGTCCGGGAGGTGAGCAGTACTTC. Its protein is CASSRPGGEQYF.

The chain uses TRBV7-9 and TRBJ2-3; D gene unclear. V was pared by 1 base and J by 3 bases, with 8 bases between. Germline-derived CDR1 and CDR2 are SEHNR and FQNEAQ (reference sequence). CDR3 length: 14 amino acids. The CDR3 is CASSLGTATDTQYF. CDR3 nucleotide sequence: TGTGCCAGCAGCTTAGGAACTGCTACAGATACGCAGTATTTT.

The rearrangement joins TRBV19 to TRBJ1-5; D is possibly TRBD1 (5 bases). Trimming took 7 bases from V and 2 from J, leaving 12 bases between them. Germline V CDR1 and CDR2: LNHDA, SQIVND (reference sequence). The CDR3 has 14 residues. The CDR3 loop reads CASTPGGGNQPQHF. The CDR3 DNA sequence: TGTGCCAGTACCCCGGGGGGGGGCAATCAGCCCCAGCATTTT.

V gene TRBV19 combines with J gene TRBJ1-1; tentative D call: TRBD1 (6 bases). Germline CDR1 is LNHDA and CDR2 is SQIVND (reference sequence). V was pared by 4 bases and J by 2 bases, with 8 bases between. CDR3 length: 13 amino acids. CDR3 sequence: CASSRDTNTEAFF. In DNA form, the CDR3 reads TGTGCCAGTAGTAGGGACACAAACACTGAAGCTTTCTTT.